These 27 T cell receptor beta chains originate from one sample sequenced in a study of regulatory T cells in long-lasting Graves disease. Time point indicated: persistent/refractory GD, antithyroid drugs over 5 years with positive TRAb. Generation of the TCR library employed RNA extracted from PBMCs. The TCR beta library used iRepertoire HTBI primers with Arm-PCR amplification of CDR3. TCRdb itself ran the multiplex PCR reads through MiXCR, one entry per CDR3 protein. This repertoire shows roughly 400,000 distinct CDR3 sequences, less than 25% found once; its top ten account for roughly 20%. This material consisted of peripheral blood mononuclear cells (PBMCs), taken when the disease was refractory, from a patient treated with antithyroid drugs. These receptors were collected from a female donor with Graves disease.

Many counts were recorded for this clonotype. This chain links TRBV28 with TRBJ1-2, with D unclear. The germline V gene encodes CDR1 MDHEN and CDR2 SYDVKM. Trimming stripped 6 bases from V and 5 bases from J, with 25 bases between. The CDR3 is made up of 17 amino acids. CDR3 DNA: TGTGCCAGCAGCGCCGAATCAAGAGGCTATGAAGGGTATGGCTACACCTTC. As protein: CASSAESRGYEGYGYTF.

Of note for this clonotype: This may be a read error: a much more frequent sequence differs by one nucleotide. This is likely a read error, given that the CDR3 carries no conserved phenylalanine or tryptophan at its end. The CDR3 sequence is CSALLGLAGPYEQYL. CDR3 nucleotide sequence: TGCAGTGCTTTGCTAGGACTAGCGGGCCCCTACGAGCAGTACTTA. The chain employs TRBV20-1 and TRBJ2-7, with 11 bases matching TRBD2. Germline trimming cut 5 bases from V and 2 bases from J; bases unmatched to any gene: 8. The CDR3 runs 15 residues. CDR1 is DFQATT and CDR2 is SNEGSKA in the germline V gene (reference sequence).

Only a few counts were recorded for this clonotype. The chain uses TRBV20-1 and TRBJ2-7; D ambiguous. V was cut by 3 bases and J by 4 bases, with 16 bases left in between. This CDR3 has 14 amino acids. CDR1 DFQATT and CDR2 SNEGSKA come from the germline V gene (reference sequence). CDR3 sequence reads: CSARPPTGWYEQYF. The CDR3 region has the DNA TGCAGTGCTAGGCCACCTACTGGGTGGTACGAGCAGTACTTC.

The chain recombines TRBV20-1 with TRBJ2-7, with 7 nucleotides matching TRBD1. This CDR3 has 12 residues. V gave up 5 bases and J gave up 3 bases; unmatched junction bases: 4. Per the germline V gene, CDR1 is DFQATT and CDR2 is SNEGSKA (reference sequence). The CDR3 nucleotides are TGCAGTGCTTACGGGACAGACTACGAGCAGTACTTC. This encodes CSAYGTDYEQYF.

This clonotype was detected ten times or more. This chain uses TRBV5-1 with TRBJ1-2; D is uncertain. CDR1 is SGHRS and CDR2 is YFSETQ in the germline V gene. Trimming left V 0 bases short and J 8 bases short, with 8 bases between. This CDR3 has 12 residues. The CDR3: CASSLEGSGYTF. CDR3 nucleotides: TGCGCCAGCAGCTTGGAGGGAAGCGGCTACACCTTC.

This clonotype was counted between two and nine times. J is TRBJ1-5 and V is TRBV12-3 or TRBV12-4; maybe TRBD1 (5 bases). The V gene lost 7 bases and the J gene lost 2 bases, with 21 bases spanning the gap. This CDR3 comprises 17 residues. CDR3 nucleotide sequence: TGTGCCAGCAAACGGGAAACGGGGGGGTCGGGCAATCAGCCCCAGCATTTT. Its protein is CASKRETGGSGNQPQHF.

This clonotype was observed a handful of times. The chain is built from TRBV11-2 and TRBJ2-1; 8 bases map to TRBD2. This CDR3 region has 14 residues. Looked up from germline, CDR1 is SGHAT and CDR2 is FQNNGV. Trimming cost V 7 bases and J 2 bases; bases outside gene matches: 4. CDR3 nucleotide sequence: TGTGCCAGCAACCCGGGACTAGCCTACAATGAGCAGTTCTTC. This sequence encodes CASNPGLAYNEQFF. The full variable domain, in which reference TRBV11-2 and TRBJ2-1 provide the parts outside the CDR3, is EAGVAQSPRYKIIEKRQSVAFWCNPISGHATLYWYQQILGQGPKLLIQFQNNGVVDDSQLPKDRFSAERLKGVDSTLKIQPAKLEDSAVYLCASNPGLAYNEQFFGPGTRLTVL.

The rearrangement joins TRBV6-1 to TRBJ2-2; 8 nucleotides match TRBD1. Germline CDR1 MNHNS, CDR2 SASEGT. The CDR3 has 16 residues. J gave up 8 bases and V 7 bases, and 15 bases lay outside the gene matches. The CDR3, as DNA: TGTGCCAGCAAAGGGGGTCTGGACAGGGCTTCAGGGGAGCTGTTTTTT. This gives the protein CASKGGLDRASGELFF.

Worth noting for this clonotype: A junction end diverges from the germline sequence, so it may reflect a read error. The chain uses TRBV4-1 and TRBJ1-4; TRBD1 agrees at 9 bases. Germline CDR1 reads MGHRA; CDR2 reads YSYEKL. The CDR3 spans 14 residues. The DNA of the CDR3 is TGCGCCAGCAGCCGAGGGACAGGGAATGAAAAACTGCTTTTT. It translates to CASSRGTGNEKLLF.

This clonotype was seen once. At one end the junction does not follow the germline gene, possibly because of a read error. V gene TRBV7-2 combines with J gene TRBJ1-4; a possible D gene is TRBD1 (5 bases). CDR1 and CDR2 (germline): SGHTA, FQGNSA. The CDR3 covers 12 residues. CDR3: CAGSFVQERLFF. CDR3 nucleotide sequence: TGTGCCGGCAGCTTTGTACAGGAGCGACTGTTTTTT.

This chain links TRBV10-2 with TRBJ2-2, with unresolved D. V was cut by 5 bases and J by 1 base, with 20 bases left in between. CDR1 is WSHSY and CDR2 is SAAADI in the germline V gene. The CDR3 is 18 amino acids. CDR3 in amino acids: CASSKFTGNSGNTGELFF. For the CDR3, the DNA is TGCGCCAGCAGTAAATTTACGGGCAACTCTGGGAACACCGGGGAGCTGTTTTTT.

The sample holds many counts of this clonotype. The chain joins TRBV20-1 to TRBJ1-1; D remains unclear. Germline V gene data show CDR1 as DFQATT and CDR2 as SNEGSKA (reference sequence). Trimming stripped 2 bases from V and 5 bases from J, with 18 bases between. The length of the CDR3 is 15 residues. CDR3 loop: CSARPRTLRRTEAFF. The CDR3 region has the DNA TGCAGTGCTAGACCTAGGACCCTAAGGAGAACTGAAGCTTTCTTT.

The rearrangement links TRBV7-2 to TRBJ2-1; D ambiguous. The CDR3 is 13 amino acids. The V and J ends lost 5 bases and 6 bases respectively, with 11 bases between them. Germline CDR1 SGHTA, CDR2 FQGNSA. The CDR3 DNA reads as TGTGCCAGCAGCCCTGACAATTTCAATGAGCAGTTCTTC. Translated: CASSPDNFNEQFF. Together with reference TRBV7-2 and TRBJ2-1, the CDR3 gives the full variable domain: GAGVSQSPSNKVTEKGKDVELRCDPISGHTALYWYRQSLGQGLEFLIYFQGNSAPDKSGLPSDRFSAERTGGSVSTLTIQRTQQEDSAVYLCASSPDNFNEQFFGPGTRLTVL.

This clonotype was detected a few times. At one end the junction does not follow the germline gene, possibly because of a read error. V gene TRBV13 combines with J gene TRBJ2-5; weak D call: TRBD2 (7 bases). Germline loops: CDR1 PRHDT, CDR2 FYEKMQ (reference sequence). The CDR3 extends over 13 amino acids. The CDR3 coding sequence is TGTGCCAGCAGCCTAGGGGGGGCCCAGACCCAGTACTTC. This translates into CASSLGGAQTQYF.

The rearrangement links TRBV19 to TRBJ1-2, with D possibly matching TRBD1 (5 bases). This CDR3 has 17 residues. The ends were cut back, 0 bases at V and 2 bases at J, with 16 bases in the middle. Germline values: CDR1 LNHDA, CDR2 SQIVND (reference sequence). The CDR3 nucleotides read TGTGCCAGTAGTATAGATGGGGGACCGACCGCGAACTATGGCTACACCTTC. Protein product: CASSIDGGPTANYGYTF.

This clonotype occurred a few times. The CDR3 reads CASSEEGGKPLHF. CDR3 bases: TGTGCCAGCAGTGAAGAAGGGGGGAAGCCCCTCCACTTT. This chain uses TRBV6-1 with TRBJ1-6, with D possibly TRBD1 on 6 matching bases. Trimming stripped 1 base from V and 13 bases from J, with 11 bases between. Germline V CDR1 and CDR2: MNHNS, SASEGT. The CDR3 has 13 amino acids.

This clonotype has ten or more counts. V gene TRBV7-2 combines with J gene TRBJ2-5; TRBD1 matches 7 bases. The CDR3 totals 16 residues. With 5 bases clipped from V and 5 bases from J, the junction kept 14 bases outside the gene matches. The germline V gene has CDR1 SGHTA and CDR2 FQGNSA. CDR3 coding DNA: TGTGCCAGCAGCCCCTCCCCCCGAGGGGGCTGGGAGACCCAGTACTTC. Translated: CASSPSPRGGWETQYF.

The CDR3 loop is CASSQALLAPYEQYF. The CDR3 DNA sequence: TGCGCCAGCAGCCAAGCGTTGCTAGCGCCCTACGAGCAGTACTTC. The chain links TRBV4-3 to TRBJ2-7, with a tentative D call TRBD2 (6 bases). This CDR3 is 15 amino acids long. Germline V gives CDR1 LGHNA, CDR2 YSLEER. Trimming removed 1 base at V and 2 bases at J, with 12 bases between.

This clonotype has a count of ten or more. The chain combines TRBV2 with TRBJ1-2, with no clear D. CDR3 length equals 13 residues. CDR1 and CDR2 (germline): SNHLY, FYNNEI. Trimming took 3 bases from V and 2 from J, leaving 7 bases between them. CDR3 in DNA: TGTGCCAGCAGTGAGTTCAGAAACTATGGCTACACCTTC. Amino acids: CASSEFRNYGYTF.

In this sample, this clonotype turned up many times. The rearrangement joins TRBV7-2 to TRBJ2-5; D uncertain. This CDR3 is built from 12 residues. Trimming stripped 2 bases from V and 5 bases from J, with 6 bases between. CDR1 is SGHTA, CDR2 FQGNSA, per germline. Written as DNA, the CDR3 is TGTGCCAGCAGCTTATATCGGGAGACCCAGTACTTC. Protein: CASSLYRETQYF.

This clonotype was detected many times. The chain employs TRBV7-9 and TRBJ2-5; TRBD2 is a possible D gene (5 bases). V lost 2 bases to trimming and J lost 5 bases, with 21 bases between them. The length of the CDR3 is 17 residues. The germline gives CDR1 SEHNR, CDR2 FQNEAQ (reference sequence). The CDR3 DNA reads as TGTGCCAGCAGCTTAAGGCTGGGCGAGAGGGTGGAGGAGACCCAGTACTTC. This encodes CASSLRLGERVEETQYF.

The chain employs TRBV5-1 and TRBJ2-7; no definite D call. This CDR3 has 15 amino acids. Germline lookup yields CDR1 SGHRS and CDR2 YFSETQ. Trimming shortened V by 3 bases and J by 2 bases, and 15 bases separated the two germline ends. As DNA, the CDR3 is TGCGCCAGCAGCTCGTCTGCGGCTGGGCCCTACGAGCAGTACTTC. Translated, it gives CASSSSAAGPYEQYF.

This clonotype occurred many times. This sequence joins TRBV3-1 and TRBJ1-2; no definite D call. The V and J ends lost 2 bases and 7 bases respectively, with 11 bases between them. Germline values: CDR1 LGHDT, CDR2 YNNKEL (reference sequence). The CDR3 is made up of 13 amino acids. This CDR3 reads CASSQTGSGGYTF. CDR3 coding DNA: TGTGCCAGCAGCCAAACCGGGAGCGGTGGCTACACCTTC.

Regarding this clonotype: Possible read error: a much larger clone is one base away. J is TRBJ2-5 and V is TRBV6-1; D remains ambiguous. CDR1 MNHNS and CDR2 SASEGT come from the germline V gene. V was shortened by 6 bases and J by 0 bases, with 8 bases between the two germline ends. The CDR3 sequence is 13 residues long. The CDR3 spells CASRPGYQETQYF. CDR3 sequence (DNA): TGTGCCAGCAGGCCGGGCTACCAAGAGACCCAGTACTTC.

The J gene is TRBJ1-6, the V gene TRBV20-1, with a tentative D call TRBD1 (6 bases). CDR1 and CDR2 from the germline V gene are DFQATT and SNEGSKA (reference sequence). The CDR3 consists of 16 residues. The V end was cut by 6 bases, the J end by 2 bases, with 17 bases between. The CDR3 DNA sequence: TGCAGTGCCCGAGGGGGGGGGAAGACCTATAATTCACCCCTCCACTTT. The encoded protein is CSARGGGKTYNSPLHF.

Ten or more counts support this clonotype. The DNA of the CDR3 is TGTGCCAGCAGAAGTACGGGGCAGATGGAGACCCAGTACTTC. Its translation: CASRSTGQMETQYF. The genes are TRBV6-1 and TRBJ2-5; D may correspond to TRBD1 or TRBD2 (5 bases each). The CDR3 runs 14 residues. The germline gives CDR1 MNHNS, CDR2 SASEGT. Trimming took off 6 bases at V and 5 bases at J, with 16 bases between the two ends.

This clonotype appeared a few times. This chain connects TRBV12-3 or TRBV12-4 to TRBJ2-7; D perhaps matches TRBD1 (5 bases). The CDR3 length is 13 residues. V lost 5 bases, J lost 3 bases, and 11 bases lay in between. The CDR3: CASSPGILYEQYF. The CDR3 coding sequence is TGTGCCAGCAGTCCAGGGATCCTCTACGAGCAGTACTTC.